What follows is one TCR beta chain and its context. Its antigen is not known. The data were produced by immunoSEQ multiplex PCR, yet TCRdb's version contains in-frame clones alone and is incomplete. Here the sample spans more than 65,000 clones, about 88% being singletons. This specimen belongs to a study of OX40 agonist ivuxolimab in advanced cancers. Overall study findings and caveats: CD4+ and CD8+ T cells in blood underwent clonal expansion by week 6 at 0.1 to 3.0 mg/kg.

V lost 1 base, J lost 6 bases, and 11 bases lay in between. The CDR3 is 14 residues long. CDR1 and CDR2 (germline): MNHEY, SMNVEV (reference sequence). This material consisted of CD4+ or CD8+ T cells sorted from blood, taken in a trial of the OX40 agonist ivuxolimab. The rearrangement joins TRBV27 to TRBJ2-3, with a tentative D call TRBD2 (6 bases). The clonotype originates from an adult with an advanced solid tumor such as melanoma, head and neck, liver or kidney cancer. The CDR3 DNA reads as TGTGCCAGCAGTTTATGGGCGGGGCTTGATACGCAGTATTTT. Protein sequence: CASSLWAGLDTQYF.